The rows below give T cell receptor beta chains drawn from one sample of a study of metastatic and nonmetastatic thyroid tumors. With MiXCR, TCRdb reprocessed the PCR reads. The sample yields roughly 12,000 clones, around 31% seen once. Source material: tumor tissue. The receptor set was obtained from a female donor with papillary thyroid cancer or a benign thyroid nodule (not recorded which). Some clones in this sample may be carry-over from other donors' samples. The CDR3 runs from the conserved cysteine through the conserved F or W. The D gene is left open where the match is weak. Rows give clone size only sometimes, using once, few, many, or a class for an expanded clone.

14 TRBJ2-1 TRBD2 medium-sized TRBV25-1 TGTGCCAGCAGTGCGCGAGCGGGAGGGGATGAGCAGTTCTTC CASSARAGGDEQFF
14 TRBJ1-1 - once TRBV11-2 TGTGCCAGCAGCTACTACGAGGGAAGAACTGAAGCTTTCTTT CASSYYEGRTEAFF
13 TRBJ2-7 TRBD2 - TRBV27 TGTGCCGTCGGGCTAGCGGGAGCTTACGAGCAGTACTTC CAVGLAGAYEQYF
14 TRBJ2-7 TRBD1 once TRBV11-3 TGTGCCAGCAGCTACCGGGACAGGAACTACGAGCAGTACTTC CASSYRDRNYEQYF
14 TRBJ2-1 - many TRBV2 TGTGCCAGCAGTGTGGGGGGGGCACACCAGGGGCAGTTCTTC CASSVGGAHQGQFF
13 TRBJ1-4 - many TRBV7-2 TGTGCCAGCAGCGTCCAGGATAATGAAAAACTGTTTTTT CASSVQDNEKLFF
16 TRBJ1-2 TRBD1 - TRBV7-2 TGTGCCAGCAGCTTAGGCTGGCCGGGACAGGGGAATGGCTACACCTTC CASSLGWPGQGNGYTF
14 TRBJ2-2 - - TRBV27 TGTGCCAGCAGTTTAATGGATAACACCGGGGAGCTGTTTTTC CASSLMDNTGELFF
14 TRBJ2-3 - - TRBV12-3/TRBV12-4 TGTGCCAGCAGTCTCAGCCTTCAGTCAGATACGCAGTATTTT CASSLSLQSDTQYF
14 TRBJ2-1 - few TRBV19 TGTGCCAGTAGTGACGTTCGCTCCTACAATGAGCAGTTCTTC CASSDVRSYNEQFF
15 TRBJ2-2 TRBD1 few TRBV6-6 TGTGCCAGCAGTTACAAGGGGGCAAACACCGGGGAGCTGTTTTTT CASSYKGANTGELFF
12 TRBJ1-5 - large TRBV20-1 TGCAGTGCTCGAAGTCAAAATCAGCCCCAGCATTTT CSARSQNQPQHF
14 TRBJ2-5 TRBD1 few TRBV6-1 TGTGCCAGCAACTCCGGGACAGGCGTCGGGACCCAGTACTTC CASNSGTGVGTQYF
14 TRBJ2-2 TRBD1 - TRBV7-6 TGTGCTAGCCGCACAGGGGTTGTTACCGGGGAGCTGTTTTTT CASRTGVVTGELFF
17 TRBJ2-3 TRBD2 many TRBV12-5 TGTGCTAGTGGTTTTCGACTAGCGGGGGGACGCACAGATACGCAGTATTTT CASGFRLAGGRTDTQYF
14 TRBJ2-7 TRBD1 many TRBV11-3 TGTGCCAGCAGCTTAACAGGGGCAGGGAACGAGCAGTACTTC CASSLTGAGNEQYF
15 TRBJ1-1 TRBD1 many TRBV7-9 TGTGCCAGCAGCTTAAGGGGACAGGGTTGGACTGAAGTTTTCTTT CASSLRGQGWTEVFF
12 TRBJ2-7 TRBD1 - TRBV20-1 TGCAGTGCTGACAGGGTGGAGTACGAGCAGTACTTC CSADRVEYEQYF
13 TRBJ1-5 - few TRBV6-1 TGTGCCAGCAGTGGGGGCAGTAATCAGCCCCAGCATTTT CASSGGSNQPQHF
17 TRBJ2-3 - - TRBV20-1 TGCAGTGCTAACACCCCAATGCTAGTGGGGAGCACAGATACGCAGTATTTT CSANTPMLVGSTDTQYF
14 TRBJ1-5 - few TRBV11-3 TGTGCCAGCAGCTCCTGTGAAAGGAATCAGCCCCAGCATTTT CASSSCERNQPQHF
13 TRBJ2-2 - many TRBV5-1 TGCGCCAGCAGTGGCAGCGTGACCGGGGAGCTGTTTTTT CASSGSVTGELFF
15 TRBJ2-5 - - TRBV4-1 TGCGCCAGCAGCCAATCCGGACAGCCCCAAGAGACCCAGTACTTC CASSQSGQPQETQYF
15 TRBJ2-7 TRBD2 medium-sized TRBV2 TGTGCCAGCAGTGGGGCTAGCGGGAGCTCCTACGAGCAGTACTTC CASSGASGSSYEQYF
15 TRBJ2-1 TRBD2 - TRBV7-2 TGTGCCAGCAGATCTAGCGGAAGCTCCTACAATGAGCAGTTCTTC CASRSSGSSYNEQFF
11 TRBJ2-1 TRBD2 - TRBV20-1 TGCAGTGCTTTAAAGCGGGGTGAGCAGTTCTTC CSALKRGEQFF
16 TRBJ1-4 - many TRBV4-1 TGCGCCAGCAGCCACTCGGACGTTTTGTTTAATGAAAAACTGTTTTTT CASSHSDVLFNEKLFF
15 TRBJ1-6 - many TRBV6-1 TGTGCCAGCGGTGTGGAGACGGTCGGGAGTTCACCCCTCCACTTT CASGVETVGSSPLHF
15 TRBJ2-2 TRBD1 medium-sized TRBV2 TGTGCCAGCAGTGAAACGAGAGGACAGGCCGGGGAGCTGTTTTTT CASSETRGQAGELFF
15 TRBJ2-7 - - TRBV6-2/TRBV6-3 TGTGCCAGCAGTTACCGGGGAGCTAGCTCCTACGAGCAGTACTTC CASSYRGASSYEQYF
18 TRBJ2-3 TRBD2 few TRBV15 TGTGCCACCAGCAGAGATACATTGGCGGGAGGGCCCGAAGATACGCAGTATTTT CATSRDTLAGGPEDTQYF
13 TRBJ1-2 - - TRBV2 TGTGCCAGCAGTGAAGGCGTTTCGTTGGGCTACACCTTC CASSEGVSLGYTF
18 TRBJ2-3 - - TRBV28 TGTACCAGCAGTTTGGGATTTGGTCGGGTAAAGGGCACAGATACGCAGTATTTT CTSSLGFGRVKGTDTQYF
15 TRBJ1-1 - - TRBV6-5 TGTGCCAGCAGTTACCGGGCAGCCATGAACACTGAAGCTTTCTTT CASSYRAAMNTEAFF
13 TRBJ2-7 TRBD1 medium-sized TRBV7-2 TGTGCCAGCAGCCGAGACAGGGTTCGGGAGCAGTACTTC CASSRDRVREQYF
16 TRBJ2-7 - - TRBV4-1 TGCGCCAGCAGCCAAGATCCGGGAGTCCCTTCCTACGAGCAGTACTTC CASSQDPGVPSYEQYF
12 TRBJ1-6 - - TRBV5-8 TGTGCCAGCAGCTTCGGTGACTCACCCCTCCACTTT CASSFGDSPLHF
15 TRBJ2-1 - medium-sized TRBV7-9 TGTGCCAGCAGCGGATTAGCGGAAGTCTACAATGAGCAGTTCTTC CASSGLAEVYNEQFF
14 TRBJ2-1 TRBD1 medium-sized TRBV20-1 TGCAGTGCCACGGCGGGACAGGATTACAATGAGCAGTTCTTC CSATAGQDYNEQFF
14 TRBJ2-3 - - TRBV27 TGTGCCAGCAGTTCTTCCCTTGGCACAGATACGCAGTATTTT CASSSSLGTDTQYF
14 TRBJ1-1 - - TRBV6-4 TGTGCCAGCAGTGACTCGGACCGGAACACTGAAGCTTTCTTT CASSDSDRNTEAFF
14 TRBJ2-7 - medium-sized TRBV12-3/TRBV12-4 TGTGCCAGCCAAGGGGGGCGGCCAGACTACGAGCAGTACTTC CASQGGRPDYEQYF
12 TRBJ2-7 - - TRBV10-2 TGCGCCAGCAGGCCGGCTGCCTACGAGCAGTACTTC CASRPAAYEQYF
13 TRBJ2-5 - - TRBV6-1 TGTGCCAGCAGTAGGCTCACGAGGGAGACCCAGTACTTC CASSRLTRETQYF
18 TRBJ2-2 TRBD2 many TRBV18 TGTGCCAGCTCACCCCGCCCATCTAGCGGAGGTAACACCGGGGAGCTGTTTTTT CASSPRPSSGGNTGELFF
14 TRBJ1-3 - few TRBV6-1 TGTGCCAGCAGTATACAGGGTTCTGGAAACACCATATATTTT CASSIQGSGNTIYF
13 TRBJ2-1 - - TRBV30 TGTGCCTGGAGTCTGTCAGGGGTCGATGAGCAGTTCTTC CAWSLSGVDEQFF
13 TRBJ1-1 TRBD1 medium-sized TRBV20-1 TGCAGTGCTGGGAGGACAGGGGAAACTGAAGCTTTCTTT CSAGRTGETEAFF
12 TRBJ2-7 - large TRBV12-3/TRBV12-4 TGTGCCAGCAGTTCGGGGGAGTACGAGCAGTACTTC CASSSGEYEQYF
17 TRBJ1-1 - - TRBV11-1 TGTGCCAGCAGCCTAGGGCAGACTCTCGGGCTGAACACTGAAGCTTTCTTT CASSLGQTLGLNTEAFF
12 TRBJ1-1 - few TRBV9 TGTGCCAGCAGCGTAGTTGGAAGTGAAGCTTTCTTT CASSVVGSEAFF
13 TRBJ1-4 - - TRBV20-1 TGCAGTGCCCCCATCGGACAGAATGAAAAACTGCTTTTT CSAPIGQNEKLLF
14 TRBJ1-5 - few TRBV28 TGTGCCAGCAGTTTAGGCCTCTTTAATCAGCCCCAGCATTTT CASSLGLFNQPQHF
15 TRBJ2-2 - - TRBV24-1 TGTGCCACCAGCGAACGGGGGCCGGGCACCTTGGAGCTGTTTTTT CATSERGPGTLELFF